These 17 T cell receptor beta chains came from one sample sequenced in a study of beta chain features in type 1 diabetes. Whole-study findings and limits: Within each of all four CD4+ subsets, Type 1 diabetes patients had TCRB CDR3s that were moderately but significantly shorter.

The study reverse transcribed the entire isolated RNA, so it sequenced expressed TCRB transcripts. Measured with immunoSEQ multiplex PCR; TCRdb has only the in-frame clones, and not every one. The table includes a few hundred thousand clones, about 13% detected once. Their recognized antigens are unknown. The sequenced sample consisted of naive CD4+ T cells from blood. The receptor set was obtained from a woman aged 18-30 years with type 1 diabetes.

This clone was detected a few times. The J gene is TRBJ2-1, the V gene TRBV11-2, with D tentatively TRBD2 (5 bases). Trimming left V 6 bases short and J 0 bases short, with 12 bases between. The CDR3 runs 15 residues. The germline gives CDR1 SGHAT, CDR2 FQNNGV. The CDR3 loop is CASRPPGSSYNEQFF. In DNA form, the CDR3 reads TGTGCCAGCAGGCCTCCGGGGAGCTCCTACAATGAGCAGTTCTTC.

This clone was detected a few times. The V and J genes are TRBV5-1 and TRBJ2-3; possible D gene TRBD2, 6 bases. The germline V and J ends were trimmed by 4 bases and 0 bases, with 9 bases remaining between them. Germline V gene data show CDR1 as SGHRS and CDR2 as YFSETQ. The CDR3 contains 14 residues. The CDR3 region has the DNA TGCGCCAGCAGCGAAGGGACTAGCACAGATACGCAGTATTTT. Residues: CASSEGTSTDTQYF. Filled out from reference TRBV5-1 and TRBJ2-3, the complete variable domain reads KAGVTQTPRYLIKTRGQQVTLSCSPISGHRSVSWYQQTPGQGLQFLFEYFSETQRNKGNFPGRFSGRQFSNSRSEMNVSTLELGDSALYLCASSEGTSTDTQYFGPGTRLTVL.

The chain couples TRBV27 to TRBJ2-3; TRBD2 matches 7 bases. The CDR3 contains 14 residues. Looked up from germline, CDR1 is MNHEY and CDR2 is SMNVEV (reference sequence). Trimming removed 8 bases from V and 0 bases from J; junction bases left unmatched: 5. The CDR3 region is CASSLAASTDTQYF. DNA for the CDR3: TGTGCCAGCTCCCTAGCGGCGAGCACAGATACGCAGTATTTT.

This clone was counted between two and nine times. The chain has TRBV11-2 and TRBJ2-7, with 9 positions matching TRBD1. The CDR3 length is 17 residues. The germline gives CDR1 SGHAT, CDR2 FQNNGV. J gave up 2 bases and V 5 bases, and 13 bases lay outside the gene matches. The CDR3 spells CASSRRGWDREAYEQYV. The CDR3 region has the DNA TGTGCCAGCAGCCGGAGGGGTTGGGACAGGGAGGCCTACGAGCAGTACGTC.

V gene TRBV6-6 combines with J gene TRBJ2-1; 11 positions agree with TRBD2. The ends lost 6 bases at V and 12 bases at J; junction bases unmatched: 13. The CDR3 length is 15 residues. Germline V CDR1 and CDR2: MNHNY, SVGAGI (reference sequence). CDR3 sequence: CASRDPLAGGERQFF. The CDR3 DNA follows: TGTGCCAGCAGGGATCCGCTAGCGGGGGGAGAAAGGCAGTTCTTC.

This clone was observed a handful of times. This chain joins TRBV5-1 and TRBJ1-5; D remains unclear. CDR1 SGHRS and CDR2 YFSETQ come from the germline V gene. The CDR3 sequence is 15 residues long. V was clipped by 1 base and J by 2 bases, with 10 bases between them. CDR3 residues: CASSLNYGGNQPQHF. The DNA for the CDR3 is TGCGCCAGCAGCTTGAATTACGGAGGCAATCAGCCCCAGCATTTT. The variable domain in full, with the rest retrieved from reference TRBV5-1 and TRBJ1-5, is KAGVTQTPRYLIKTRGQQVTLSCSPISGHRSVSWYQQTPGQGLQFLFEYFSETQRNKGNFPGRFSGRQFSNSRSEMNVSTLELGDSALYLCASSLNYGGNQPQHFGDGTRLSIL.

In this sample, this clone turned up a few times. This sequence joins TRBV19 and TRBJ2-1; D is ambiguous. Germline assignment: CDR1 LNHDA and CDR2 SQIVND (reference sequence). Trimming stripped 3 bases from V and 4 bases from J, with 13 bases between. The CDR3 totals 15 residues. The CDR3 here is CASSMGSSLYNEQFF. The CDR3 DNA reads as TGTGCCAGTAGTATGGGCAGTTCTTTGTACAATGAGCAGTTCTTC. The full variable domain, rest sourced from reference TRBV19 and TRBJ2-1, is DGGITQSPKYLFRKEGQNVTLSCEQNLNHDAMYWYRQDPGQGLRLIYYSQIVNDFQKGDIAEGYSVSREKKESFPLTVTSAQKNPTAFYLCASSMGSSLYNEQFFGPGTRLTVL.

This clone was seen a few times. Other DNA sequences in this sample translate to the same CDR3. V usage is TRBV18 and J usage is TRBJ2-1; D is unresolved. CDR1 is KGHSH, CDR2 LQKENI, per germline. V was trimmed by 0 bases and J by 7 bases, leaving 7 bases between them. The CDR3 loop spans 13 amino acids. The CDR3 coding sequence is TGTGCCAGCTCACCACCGTCCTCTAATGAGCAGTTCTTC. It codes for CASSPPSSNEQFF.

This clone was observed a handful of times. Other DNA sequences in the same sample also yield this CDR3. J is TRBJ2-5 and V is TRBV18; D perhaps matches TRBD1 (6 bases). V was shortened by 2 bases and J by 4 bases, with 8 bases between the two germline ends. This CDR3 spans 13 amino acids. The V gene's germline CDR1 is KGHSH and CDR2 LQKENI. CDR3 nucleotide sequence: TGTGCCAGCTCACCAGGGACACTAGAGACCCAGTACTTC. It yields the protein CASSPGTLETQYF.

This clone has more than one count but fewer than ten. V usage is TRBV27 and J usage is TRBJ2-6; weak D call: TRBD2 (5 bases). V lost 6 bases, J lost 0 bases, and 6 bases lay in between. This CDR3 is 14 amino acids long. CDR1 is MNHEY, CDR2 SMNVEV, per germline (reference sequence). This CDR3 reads CASSGDSGANVLTF. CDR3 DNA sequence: TGTGCCAGCAGCGGGGACTCTGGGGCCAACGTCCTGACTTTC.

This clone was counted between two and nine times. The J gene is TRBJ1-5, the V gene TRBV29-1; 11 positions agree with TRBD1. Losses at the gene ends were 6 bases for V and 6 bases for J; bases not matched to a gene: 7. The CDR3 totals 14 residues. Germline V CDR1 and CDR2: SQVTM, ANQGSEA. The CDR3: CSVRGQGAGQPQHF. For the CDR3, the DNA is TGCAGCGTCAGAGGACAGGGGGCAGGTCAGCCCCAGCATTTT.

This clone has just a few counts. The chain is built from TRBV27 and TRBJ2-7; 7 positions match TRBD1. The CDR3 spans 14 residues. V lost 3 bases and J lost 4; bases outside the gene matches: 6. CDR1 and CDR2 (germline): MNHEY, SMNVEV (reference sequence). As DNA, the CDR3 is TGTGCCAGCAGTTTGAACAGGGGTAGGTACGAGCAGTACTTC. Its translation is CASSLNRGRYEQYF.

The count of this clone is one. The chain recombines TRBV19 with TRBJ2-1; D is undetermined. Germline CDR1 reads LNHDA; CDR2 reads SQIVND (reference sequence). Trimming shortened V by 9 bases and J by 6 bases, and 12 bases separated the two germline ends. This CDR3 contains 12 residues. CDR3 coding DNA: TGTGCCAGCTCTCAGGTGCGCAATGAGCAGTTCTTC. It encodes CASSQVRNEQFF. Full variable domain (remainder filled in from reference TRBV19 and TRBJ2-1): DGGITQSPKYLFRKEGQNVTLSCEQNLNHDAMYWYRQDPGQGLRLIYYSQIVNDFQKGDIAEGYSVSREKKESFPLTVTSAQKNPTAFYLCASSQVRNEQFFGPGTRLTVL.

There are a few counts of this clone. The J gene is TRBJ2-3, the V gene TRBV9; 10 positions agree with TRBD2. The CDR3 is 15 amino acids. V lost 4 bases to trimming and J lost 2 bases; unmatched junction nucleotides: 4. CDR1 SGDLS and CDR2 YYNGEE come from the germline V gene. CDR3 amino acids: CASSNGLAVTDTQYF. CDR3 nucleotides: TGTGCCAGCAGCAACGGACTAGCGGTCACAGATACGCAGTATTTT.

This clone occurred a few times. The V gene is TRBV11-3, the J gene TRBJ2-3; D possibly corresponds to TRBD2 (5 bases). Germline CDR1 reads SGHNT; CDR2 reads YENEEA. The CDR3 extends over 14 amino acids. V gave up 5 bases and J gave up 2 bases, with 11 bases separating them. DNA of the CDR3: TGTGCCAGCAGCGTCGAGGGAGCCACAGATACGCAGTATTTT. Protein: CASSVEGATDTQYF.

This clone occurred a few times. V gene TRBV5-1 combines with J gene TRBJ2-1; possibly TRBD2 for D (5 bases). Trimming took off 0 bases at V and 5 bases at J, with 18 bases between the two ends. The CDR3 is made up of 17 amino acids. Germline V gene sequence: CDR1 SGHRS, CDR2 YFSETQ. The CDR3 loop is CASSLAIWGDGDNEQFF. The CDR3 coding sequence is TGCGCCAGCAGCTTGGCCATATGGGGAGACGGGGACAATGAGCAGTTCTTC.

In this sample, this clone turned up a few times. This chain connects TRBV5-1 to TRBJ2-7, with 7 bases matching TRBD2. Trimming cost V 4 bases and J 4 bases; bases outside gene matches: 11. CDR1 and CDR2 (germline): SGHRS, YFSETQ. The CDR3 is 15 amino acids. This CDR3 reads CASSVRLAVMYEQYF. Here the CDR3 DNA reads TGCGCCAGCAGCGTACGACTAGCAGTTATGTACGAGCAGTACTTC.